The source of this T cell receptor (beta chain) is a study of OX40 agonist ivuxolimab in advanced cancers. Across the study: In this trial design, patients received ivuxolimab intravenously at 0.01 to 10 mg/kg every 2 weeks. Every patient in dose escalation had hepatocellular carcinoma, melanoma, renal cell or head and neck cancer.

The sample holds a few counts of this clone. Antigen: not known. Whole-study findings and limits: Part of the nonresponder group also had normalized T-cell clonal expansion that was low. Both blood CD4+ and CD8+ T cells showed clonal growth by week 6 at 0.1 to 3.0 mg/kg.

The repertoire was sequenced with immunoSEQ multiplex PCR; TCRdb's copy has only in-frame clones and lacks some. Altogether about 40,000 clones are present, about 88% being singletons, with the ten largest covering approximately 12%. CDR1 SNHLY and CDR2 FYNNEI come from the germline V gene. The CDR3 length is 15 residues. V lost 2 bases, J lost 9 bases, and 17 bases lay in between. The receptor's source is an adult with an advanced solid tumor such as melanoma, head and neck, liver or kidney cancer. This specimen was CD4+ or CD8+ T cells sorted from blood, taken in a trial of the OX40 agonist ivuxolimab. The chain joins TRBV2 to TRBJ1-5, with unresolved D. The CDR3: CASSESFTGIWPQHF. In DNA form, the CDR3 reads TGTGCCAGCAGTGAAAGCTTCACGGGGATATGGCCCCAGCATTTT.